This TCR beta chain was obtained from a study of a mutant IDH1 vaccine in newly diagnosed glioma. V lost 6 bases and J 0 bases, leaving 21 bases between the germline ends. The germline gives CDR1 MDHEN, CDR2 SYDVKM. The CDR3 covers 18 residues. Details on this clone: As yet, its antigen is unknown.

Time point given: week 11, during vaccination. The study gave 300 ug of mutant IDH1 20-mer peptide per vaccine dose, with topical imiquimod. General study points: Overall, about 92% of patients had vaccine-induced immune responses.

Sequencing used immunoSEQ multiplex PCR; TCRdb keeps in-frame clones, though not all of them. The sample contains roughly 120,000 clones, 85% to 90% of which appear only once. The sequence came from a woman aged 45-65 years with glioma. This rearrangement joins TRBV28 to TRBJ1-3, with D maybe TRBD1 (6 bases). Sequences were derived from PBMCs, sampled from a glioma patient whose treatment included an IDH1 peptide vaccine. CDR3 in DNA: TGTGCCAGCAGCCTACGGGGGCCAACACTTATCTCTGGAAACACCATATATTTT. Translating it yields CASSLRGPTLISGNTIYF. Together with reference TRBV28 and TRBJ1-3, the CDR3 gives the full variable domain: DVKVTQSSRYLVKRTGEKVFLECVQDMDHENMFWYRQDPGLGLRLIYFSYDVKMKEKGDIPEGYSVSREKKERFSLILESASTNQTSMYLCASSLRGPTLISGNTIYFGEGSWLTVV.